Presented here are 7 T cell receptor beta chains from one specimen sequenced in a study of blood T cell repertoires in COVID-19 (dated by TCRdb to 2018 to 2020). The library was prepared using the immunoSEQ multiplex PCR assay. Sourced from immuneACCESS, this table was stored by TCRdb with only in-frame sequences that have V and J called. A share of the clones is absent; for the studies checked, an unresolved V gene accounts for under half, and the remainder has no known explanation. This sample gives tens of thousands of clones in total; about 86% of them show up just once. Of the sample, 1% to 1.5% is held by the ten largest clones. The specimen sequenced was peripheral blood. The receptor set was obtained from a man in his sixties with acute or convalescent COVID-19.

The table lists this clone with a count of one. CDR3 DNA: TGTGCCAGCAGCGCCAGGCACAGACAGGGGAACACCATATATTTT. Its protein product is CASSARHRQGNTIYF. This sequence joins TRBV9 and TRBJ1-3, with TRBD1 matching over 8 bases. The CDR3 has 15 residues. V shed 3 bases and J 7 bases; nucleotides not matched to a gene: 9. CDR1 is SGDLS and CDR2 is YYNGEE in the germline V gene.

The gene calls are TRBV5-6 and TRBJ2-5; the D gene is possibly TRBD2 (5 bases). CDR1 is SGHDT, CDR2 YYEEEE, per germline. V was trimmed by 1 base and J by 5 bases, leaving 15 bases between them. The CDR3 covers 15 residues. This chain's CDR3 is CASSLRPEGRETQYF. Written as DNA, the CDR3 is TGTGCCAGCAGCTTGCGTCCTGAGGGAAGGGAGACCCAGTACTTC.

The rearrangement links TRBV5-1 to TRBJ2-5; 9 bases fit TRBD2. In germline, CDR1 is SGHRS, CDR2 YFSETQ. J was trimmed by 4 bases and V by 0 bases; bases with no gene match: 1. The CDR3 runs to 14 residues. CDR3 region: CASSLGSGRETQYF. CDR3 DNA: TGCGCCAGCAGCTTGGGTAGCGGGAGAGAGACCCAGTACTTC.

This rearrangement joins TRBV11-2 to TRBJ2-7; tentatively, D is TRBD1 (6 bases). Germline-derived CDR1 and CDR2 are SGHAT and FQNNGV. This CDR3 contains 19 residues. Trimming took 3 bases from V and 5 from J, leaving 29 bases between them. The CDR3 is CASSFSAPATGRLGNEQYF. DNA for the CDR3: TGTGCCAGCAGCTTTTCTGCCCCCGCGACAGGACGGTTGGGAAACGAGCAGTACTTC.

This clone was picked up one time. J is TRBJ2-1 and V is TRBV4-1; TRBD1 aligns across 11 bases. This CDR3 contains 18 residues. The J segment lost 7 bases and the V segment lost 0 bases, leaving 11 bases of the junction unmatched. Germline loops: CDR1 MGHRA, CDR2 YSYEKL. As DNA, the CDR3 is TGCGCCAGCAGCCAAGAGGCATTCGGACAGGGGGCGACGAATGAGCAGTTCTTC. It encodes CASSQEAFGQGATNEQFF.

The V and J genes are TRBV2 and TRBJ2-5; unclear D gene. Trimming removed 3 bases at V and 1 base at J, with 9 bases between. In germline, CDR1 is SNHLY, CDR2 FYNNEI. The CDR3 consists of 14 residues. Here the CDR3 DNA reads TGTGCCAGCAGTGATTTGAGGAGCCAAGAGACCCAGTACTTC. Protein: CASSDLRSQETQYF.

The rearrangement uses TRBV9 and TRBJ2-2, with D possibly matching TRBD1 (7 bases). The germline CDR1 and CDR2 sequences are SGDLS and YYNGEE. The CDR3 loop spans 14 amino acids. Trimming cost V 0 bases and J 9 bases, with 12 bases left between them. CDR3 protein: CASSVAPGGRELFF. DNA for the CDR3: TGTGCCAGCAGCGTAGCCCCAGGGGGGCGGGAGCTGTTTTTT.